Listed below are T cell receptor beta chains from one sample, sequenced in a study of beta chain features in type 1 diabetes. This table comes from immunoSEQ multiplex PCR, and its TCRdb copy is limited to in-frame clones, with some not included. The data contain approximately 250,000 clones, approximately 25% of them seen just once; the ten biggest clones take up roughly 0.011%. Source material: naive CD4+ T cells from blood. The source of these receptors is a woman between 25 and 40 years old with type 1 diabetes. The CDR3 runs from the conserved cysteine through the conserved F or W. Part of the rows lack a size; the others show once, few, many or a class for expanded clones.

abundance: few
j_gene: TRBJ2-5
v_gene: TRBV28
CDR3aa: CASSLYSQETQYF

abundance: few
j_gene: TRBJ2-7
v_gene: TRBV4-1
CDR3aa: CASSQDWLADSYEQYF

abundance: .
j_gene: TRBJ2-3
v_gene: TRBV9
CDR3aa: CASSVGLAGTDTQYF

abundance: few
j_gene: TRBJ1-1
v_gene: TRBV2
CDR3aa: CASRDGRGQPNTEAFF

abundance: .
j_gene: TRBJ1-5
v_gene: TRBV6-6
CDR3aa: CASSYVGDGNQPQHF

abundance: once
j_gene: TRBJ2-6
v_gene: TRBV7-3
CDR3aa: CASSLWWQGRFVRANVLTF

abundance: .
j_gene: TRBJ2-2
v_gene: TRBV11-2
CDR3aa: CASSLERRRGLIRMAGELFF

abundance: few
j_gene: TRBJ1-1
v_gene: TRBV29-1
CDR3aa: CSAPRERGNTEAFF

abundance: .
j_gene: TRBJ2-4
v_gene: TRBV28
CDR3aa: CASSFPVQNIQYF

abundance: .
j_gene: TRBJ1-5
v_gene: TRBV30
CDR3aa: CAWSVGTSNQPQHF